One sample yielded the 25 T cell receptor beta chains listed below, sequenced in a study of cytomegalovirus exposure and HLA in healthy donors. The PCR was carried out with 60 Vbeta primers and 13 Jbeta primers. The method was immunoSEQ multiplex PCR; TCRdb's version includes in-frame clones alone and lacks a portion of them. The sample has some 93,000 clones, around 10% seen once. Sequencing was performed on PBMCs. These receptors were taken from a man aged 50 to 59 in good health and CMV-seropositive.

This clone was observed a few times. The chain uses TRBV5-1 and TRBJ2-3; TRBD1 aligns across 8 bases. Germline V gives CDR1 SGHRS, CDR2 YFSETQ. The trim removed 3 bases at V and 5 bases at J, leaving 8 bases unmatched. The CDR3 sequence is 15 residues long. CDR3 in DNA: TGCGCCAGCAGCTCGTCAGGGGGCCGTGGAGATACGCAGTATTTT. Encoded protein: CASSSSGGRGDTQYF.

The chain couples TRBV14 to TRBJ2-5; 10 nucleotides match TRBD2. The trim removed 4 bases at V and 5 bases at J, leaving 13 bases unmatched. The CDR3 totals 17 residues. CDR1 is SGHDN, CDR2 FVKESK, per germline. The CDR3, as DNA: TGTGCCAGCAGCCGTGGGGTGCTAGCGGGGGCCCGGGAGACCCAGTACTTC. Encoded protein: CASSRGVLAGARETQYF.

CDR3 protein: CASSARLGTGANVLTF. In DNA, the CDR3 is TGTGCCAGCAGCGCGAGACTAGGCACTGGGGCCAACGTCCTGACTTTC. The chain has TRBV9 and TRBJ2-6, with D perhaps TRBD2 (6 bases). This CDR3 comprises 16 residues. The germline V and J ends were trimmed by 3 bases and 2 bases, with 12 bases remaining between them. In germline, CDR1 is SGDLS, CDR2 YYNGEE. The whole variable domain, filled in from reference TRBV9 and TRBJ2-6, reads DSGVTQTPKHLITATGQRVTLRCSPRSGDLSVYWYQQSLDQGLQFLIQYYNGEERAKGNILERFSAQQFPDLHSELNLSSLELGDSALYFCASSARLGTGANVLTFGAGSRLTVL.

This clone turned up a few times. V usage is TRBV7-8 and J usage is TRBJ1-5, with a weak D call TRBD1 (6 bases). Germline lookup yields CDR1 SGHVS and CDR2 FQNEAQ. Trimming shortened V by 4 bases and J by 2 bases, and 15 bases separated the two germline ends. The CDR3 length is 16 residues. Here the CDR3 reads CASSSGGHNGNQPQHF. CDR3 nucleotides: TGTGCCAGCAGCTCGGGGGGACATAATGGCAATCAGCCCCAGCATTTT.

This chain links TRBV5-1 with TRBJ2-3; possibly TRBD2 for D (6 bases). The CDR3 consists of 13 residues. Germline CDR1 reads SGHRS; CDR2 reads YFSETQ. V gave up 7 bases and J gave up 3 bases, with 12 bases separating them. DNA for the CDR3: TGCGCCAGCCATCTCCGGGAGACAGATACGCAGTATTTT. Its translation: CASHLRETDTQYF.

This clone has more than one count but fewer than ten. The chain couples TRBV11-2 to TRBJ1-5, with 7 positions matching TRBD1. The length of the CDR3 is 14 residues. Germline V gene lookup returns CDR1 SGHAT and CDR2 FQNNGV. V shed 5 bases and J 2 bases; nucleotides not matched to a gene: 3. CDR3 sequence: CASSPGTGNQPQHF. The CDR3 DNA reads TGTGCCAGCAGCCCAGGGACAGGCAATCAGCCCCAGCATTTT.

This clone was seen more than once but under ten times. The gene calls are TRBV4-2 and TRBJ2-5, with TRBD2 matching 11 bases. CDR3 length equals 17 residues. The germline CDR1 and CDR2 sequences are LGHNA and YNFKEQ. The V and J ends lost 0 bases and 5 bases, in that order; junction bases with no gene match: 8. CDR3 amino acids: CASSQERLLAGAETQYF. The CDR3 DNA reads TGTGCCAGCAGCCAAGAGAGGTTACTAGCGGGAGCCGAGACCCAGTACTTC.

V usage is TRBV27 and J usage is TRBJ2-7; 10 positions agree with TRBD2. J lost 6 bases, V lost 6 bases, and 11 bases had no gene match. The V gene's germline CDR1 is MNHEY and CDR2 SMNVEV (reference sequence). The CDR3 has 15 amino acids. The CDR3 nucleotides read TGTGCCAGCAGCGCCGGGCTAGCGGGAGTTGGCGAGCAGTACTTC. Residues: CASSAGLAGVGEQYF.

The chain joins TRBV11-2 to TRBJ2-5; D is perhaps TRBD2 (5 bases). V lost 5 bases to trimming and J lost 1 base, with 8 bases between them. The germline V gene has CDR1 SGHAT and CDR2 FQNNGV. The CDR3 length is 13 residues. This CDR3 reads CASSPGLQETQYF. In nucleotides, the CDR3 is TGTGCCAGCAGCCCCGGACTCCAAGAGACCCAGTACTTC.

The chain is built from TRBV6-4 and TRBJ1-5; a weak D match, TRBD1 (6 bases). V was shortened by 6 bases and J by 4 bases, with 10 bases between the two germline ends. This CDR3 has 13 residues. The V gene's germline CDR1 is MRHNA and CDR2 SNTAGT. The CDR3 spells CASRHRVNQPQHF. In nucleotides, the CDR3 is TGTGCCAGCAGACACAGGGTAAATCAGCCCCAGCATTTT.

This clone has only a few counts. The V and J genes are TRBV10-3 and TRBJ2-2; unclear D gene. CDR1 is ENHRY, CDR2 SYGVKD, per germline. Trimming left V 7 bases short and J 1 base short, with 4 bases between. The CDR3 length is 12 residues. The CDR3 sequence is CAITENTGELFF. DNA of the CDR3: TGTGCCATCACAGAGAACACCGGGGAGCTGTTTTTT.

This clone turned up a few times. CDR3: CAIKQGLNTEAFF. Written as DNA, the CDR3 is TGTGCCATCAAACAGGGCCTGAACACTGAAGCTTTCTTT. This chain connects TRBV10-3 to TRBJ1-1, with D possibly being TRBD1 (6 bases). Germline CDR1 and CDR2: ENHRY and SYGVKD. V was clipped by 7 bases and J by 0 bases, with 9 bases between them. CDR3 size: 13 residues.

J is TRBJ1-2 and V is TRBV7-9; unclear D gene. The CDR3 runs to 14 residues. Germline CDR1 and CDR2: SEHNR and FQNEAQ (reference sequence). V was shortened by 5 bases and J by 2 bases, with 12 bases between the two germline ends. The DNA of the CDR3 is TGTGCCAGCAGCATAGACACGATGAACTATGGCTACACCTTC. It is translated as CASSIDTMNYGYTF.

In nucleotides, the CDR3 is TGCGCCAGCAGCGATACGGTTGAGACACCAGCGGAGTGGGGAAGCACAGATACGCAGTATTTT. It specifies CASSDTVETPAEWGSTDTQYF. This chain connects TRBV5-1 to TRBJ2-3; perhaps TRBD2 as D (5 bases). This CDR3 has 21 residues. The germline V gene encodes CDR1 SGHRS and CDR2 YFSETQ. V gave up 4 bases and J gave up 0 bases, with 30 bases separating them.

V and J are TRBV28 and TRBJ2-7; TRBD2 might be the D (5 bases). This CDR3 spans 14 amino acids. Trimming pared 0 bases from V and 5 bases from J, leaving 11 bases between. Germline V gene sequence: CDR1 MDHEN, CDR2 SYDVKM. CDR3 DNA sequence: TGTGCCAGCAGTTTATGGCGGGTGCACCACGAGCAGTACTTC. The encoded protein is CASSLWRVHHEQYF.

This clone appeared a few times. Here the CDR3 DNA reads TGTGCCAGCAGCCAAGTTTCGGTCGGTTTAGGGGAAGGCGGCTACACCTTC. It encodes CASSQVSVGLGEGGYTF. The chain has TRBV4-2 and TRBJ1-2; possible D gene TRBD1, 5 bases. V was trimmed by 1 base and J by 8 bases, leaving 23 bases between them. Germline loops: CDR1 LGHNA, CDR2 YNFKEQ. This CDR3 has 17 residues.

In its sample, this clone was seen a few times. V usage is TRBV30 and J usage is TRBJ2-5; a weak D match, TRBD2 (5 bases). The germline gives CDR1 GTSNPN, CDR2 SVGIG (reference sequence). The CDR3 has 12 amino acids. Trimming removed 2 bases at V and 4 bases at J, with 8 bases between. The DNA for the CDR3 is TGTGCCTGGAGTAGGACTGTAGAGACCCAGTACTTC. Its translation: CAWSRTVETQYF.

This clone has just a few counts. The V and J genes are TRBV10-3 and TRBJ2-1, with 7 bases matching TRBD2. This CDR3 has 14 amino acids. Germline CDR1 is ENHRY and CDR2 is SYGVKD. After removal of 0 bases from V and 10 bases from J, the junction contained 6 bases not matched to a gene. The CDR3 here is CAISESLTSREQFF. In nucleotides, the CDR3 is TGTGCCATCAGTGAGTCCCTGACTAGCCGAGAGCAGTTCTTC.

In this sample, this clone turned up a few times. CDR3 sequence (DNA): TGTGCCAGTAGTCCCCTAGGGCAGGGGGATCAGCCCCAGCATTTT. It encodes CASSPLGQGDQPQHF. The chain has TRBV19 and TRBJ1-5, with 7 bases identical to TRBD1. The germline gives CDR1 LNHDA, CDR2 SQIVND (reference sequence). Trimming cost V 5 bases and J 5 bases; bases outside gene matches: 9. There are 15 residues in the CDR3.

This clone was recorded a few times. The genes are TRBV9 and TRBJ2-1, with TRBD2 matching 8 bases. This CDR3 contains 14 residues. V lost 5 bases, J lost 4 bases, and 5 bases stayed unmatched. Germline CDR1 is SGDLS and CDR2 is YYNGEE. CDR3 residues: CASSGTSGYNEQFF. The CDR3 DNA sequence: TGTGCCAGCAGTGGGACTAGTGGTTACAATGAGCAGTTCTTC.

This clone was observed a few times. The rearrangement joins TRBV7-2 to TRBJ1-5; no reliable D call. The CDR3 length is 15 residues. Trimming cost V 1 base and J 6 bases, with 13 bases left between them. Germline-derived CDR1 and CDR2 are SGHTA and FQGNSA. The CDR3 loop reads CASSLGGSAPQPQHF. In DNA form, the CDR3 reads TGTGCCAGCAGCTTAGGCGGCAGTGCCCCTCAGCCCCAGCATTTT.

This chain joins TRBV27 and TRBJ2-3, with D unclear. Germline V lookup: CDR1 MNHEY, CDR2 SMNVEV (reference sequence). V lost 3 bases, J lost 6 bases, and 7 bases lay in between. The CDR3 length is 12 residues. CDR3 nucleotide sequence: TGTGCCAGCAGTTTCAACGGGGATACGCAGTATTTT. Translated, it gives CASSFNGDTQYF.

This clone was recorded a few times. The chain recombines TRBV2 with TRBJ1-5; TRBD1 might be the D (5 bases). Germline V lookup: CDR1 SNHLY, CDR2 FYNNEI. The CDR3 is 16 residues long. Trimming stripped 1 base from V and 6 bases from J, with 16 bases between. The CDR3 sequence: CASSEVGQVGVQPQHF. CDR3 DNA sequence: TGTGCCAGCAGTGAAGTGGGGCAGGTAGGGGTTCAGCCCCAGCATTTT.

Remarks on this clone: The germline gene is not matched at one end of the junction; a read error may be the cause. The rearrangement joins TRBV9 to TRBJ1-3; unclear D gene. This CDR3 region has 15 residues. In germline, CDR1 is SGDLS, CDR2 YYNGEE. DNA for the CDR3: TGTGCCAGCAGAGACGAGAGGATCTCTGGAAACGCCATATATTTT. The encoded protein is CASRDERISGNAIYF.

CDR3 DNA: TGTGCCAGCTCGCCTTTGTTGGAGGCAGAAGCTTTCTTT. It codes for CASSPLLEAEAFF. This sequence joins TRBV18 and TRBJ1-1, with D hard to call. Germline lookup yields CDR1 KGHSH and CDR2 LQKENI. Trimming took off 6 bases at V and 8 bases at J, with 16 bases between the two ends. The CDR3 contains 13 residues.